The clone carrying this TCR beta chain was found a few times. TCRdb fed the RT-PCR reads into MiXCR, producing one record per CDR3 protein. The sample has about 190,000 distinct CDR3 sequences, around 14% seen once. The data derive from a study of response to subunit inactivated influenza vaccine. The length of the CDR3 is 19 residues. The V gene's germline CDR1 is LGHNA and CDR2 YSLEER. With 0 bases clipped from V and 1 base from J, the junction kept 9 bases outside the gene matches. The sample in question was CD8+ T cells sorted from PBMCs, obtained about 5 days after vaccination. The gene calls are TRBV4-3 and TRBJ2-4; TRBD2 aligns across 10 bases. The source of this sequence is a man in his forties or fifties who received an inactivated influenza vaccine. The chain's CDR3 is CASSQDVSGGPLAKNIQYF. The CDR3 DNA reads as TGCGCCAGCAGCCAAGATGTTAGCGGGGGGCCCCTGGCCAAAAACATTCAGTACTTC.